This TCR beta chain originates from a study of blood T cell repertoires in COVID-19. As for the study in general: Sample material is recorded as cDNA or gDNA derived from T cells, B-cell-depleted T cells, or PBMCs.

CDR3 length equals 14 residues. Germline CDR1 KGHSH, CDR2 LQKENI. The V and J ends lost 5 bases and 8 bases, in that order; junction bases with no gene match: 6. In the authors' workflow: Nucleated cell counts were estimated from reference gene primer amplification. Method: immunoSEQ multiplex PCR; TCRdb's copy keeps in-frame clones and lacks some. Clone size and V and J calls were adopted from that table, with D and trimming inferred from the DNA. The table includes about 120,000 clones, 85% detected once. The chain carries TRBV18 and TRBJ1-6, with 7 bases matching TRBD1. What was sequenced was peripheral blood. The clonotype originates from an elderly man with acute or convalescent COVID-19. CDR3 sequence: CASSVKGADSPLHF. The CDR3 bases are TGTGCCAGCTCAGTTAAGGGGGCGGATTCACCCCTCCACTTT.